The 25 T cell receptor beta chains below all came from one sample that was sequenced in a study of spatial heterogeneity in lung cancer. TCRdb used MiXCR to reprocess the 5' RACE reads, holding one entry per CDR3 protein. The repertoire holds some 120,000 distinct CDR3 sequences, with 9.5% to 15% as singletons. The time point is: blood at routine non-recurrence follow-up after resection. Researchers sequenced whole RNA taken from tumor, nontumor lung or frozen PBMC without sorting. The sequencing used PBMCs, collected at follow-up. The receptors come from a male donor with early-stage non-small cell lung cancer.

Ten or more counts support this clonotype. The rearrangement joins TRBV2 to TRBJ2-3; D possibly uses TRBD1 or TRBD2 (6 bases each). CDR3 length: 15 residues. Trimming cost V 8 bases and J 2 bases, with 17 bases left between them. Germline lookup yields CDR1 SNHLY and CDR2 FYNNEI. In DNA form, the CDR3 reads TGTGCCAGCCGTTTTGGGGGGCGAAACACAGATACGCAGTATTTT. As protein: CASRFGGRNTDTQYF.

This clonotype was found many times. The chain couples TRBV4-2 to TRBJ2-1, with D perhaps assigned TRBD1 or TRBD2 (7 bases each). Deletions cut 2 bases from V and 0 bases from J, with 11 bases between. Per germline, CDR1 LGHNA and CDR2 YNFKEQ. This CDR3 contains 16 residues. The CDR3 reads CASSQQGGASYNEQFF. The CDR3 DNA is TGTGCCAGCAGCCAACAGGGGGGGGCCTCCTACAATGAGCAGTTCTTC.

This chain uses TRBV20-1 with TRBJ1-2; unclear D gene. Per germline, CDR1 DFQATT and CDR2 SNEGSKA (reference sequence). The CDR3 covers 13 residues. The V gene lost 3 bases and the J gene lost 4 bases, with 12 bases spanning the gap. The chain's CDR3 is CSASGTAGYGYTF. CDR3 nucleotide sequence: TGCAGTGCTAGCGGTACAGCCGGCTATGGCTACACCTTC.

This clonotype has a count of ten or more. The chain links TRBV28 to TRBJ1-4; 12 bases fit TRBD1. CDR3 size: 14 residues. Germline V gene sequence: CDR1 MDHEN, CDR2 SYDVKM. V lost 8 bases and J lost 5; bases outside the gene matches: 3. CDR3 DNA sequence: TGTGCCAGCGGCGGGACAGGGGGCAATGAAAAACTGTTTTTT. It specifies CASGGTGGNEKLFF.

This clonotype has ten or more counts. J is TRBJ1-2 and V is TRBV7-2; TRBD1 is a possible D gene (6 bases). The germline CDR1 and CDR2 sequences are SGHTA and FQGNSA. This CDR3 spans 16 amino acids. V lost 5 bases and J lost 5, with 21 bases in between. Here the CDR3 reads CASSGVRGRSFYGYTF. The CDR3 DNA is TGTGCCAGCAGCGGGGTGCGGGGGCGGAGCTTTTATGGCTACACCTTC.

Only a few counts were recorded for this clonotype. The chain uses TRBV20-1 and TRBJ2-4, with a tentative D call TRBD1 (6 bases). Germline CDR1 is DFQATT and CDR2 is SNEGSKA (reference sequence). CDR3 size: 15 residues. Trimming stripped 1 base from V and 0 bases from J, with 10 bases between. CDR3 sequence reads: CSARGTGLAKNIQYF. The CDR3 nucleotides read TGCAGTGCTAGAGGAACAGGGCTAGCCAAAAACATTCAGTACTTC.

This clonotype was observed a few times. This chain uses TRBV6-2 or TRBV6-3 with TRBJ1-5, with unresolved D. The V gene's germline CDR1 is MNHEY and CDR2 SVGEGT. Trimming took 2 bases from V and 0 from J, leaving 5 bases between them. The CDR3 has 14 residues. The CDR3: CASSYVDSNQPQHF. In nucleotides, the CDR3 is TGTGCCAGCAGTTACGTGGATAGCAATCAGCCCCAGCATTTT.

This clonotype was seen repeatedly, ten times or more. The rearrangement joins TRBV29-1 to TRBJ2-7; D uncertain. CDR3 length: 13 residues. From germline, CDR1 is SQVTM and CDR2 ANQGSEA. Trimming removed 2 bases from V and 3 bases from J, with 11 bases in between. The CDR3 region is CSVEYGSGYEQYF. The CDR3 nucleotides are TGCAGCGTTGAATACGGGTCGGGCTACGAGCAGTACTTC.

The chain employs TRBV28 and TRBJ1-1; a possible D gene is TRBD1 (6 bases). Germline CDR1 MDHEN, CDR2 SYDVKM. This CDR3 has 14 residues. The V and J ends lost 1 base and 5 bases respectively, with 11 bases between them. This CDR3 reads CASSLSAGATEAFF. The CDR3 nucleotides are TGTGCCAGCAGTTTATCCGCAGGGGCAACTGAAGCTTTCTTT.

This clonotype was observed a few times. The rearrangement links TRBV20-1 to TRBJ2-3; 12 nucleotides agree with TRBD2. The CDR3 loop spans 15 amino acids. Germline CDR1 and CDR2: DFQATT and SNEGSKA (reference sequence). Unmatched junction bases numbered 9, after V lost 6 bases and J lost 5 bases. CDR3 region: CSARTSGVSGDTQYF. The CDR3 DNA follows: TGCAGTGCGAGGACTAGCGGGGTCTCGGGAGATACGCAGTATTTT.

This clonotype was seen repeatedly, ten times or more. This chain connects TRBV7-2 to TRBJ1-1; D uncertain. This CDR3 is built from 15 residues. The ends were cut back, 0 bases at V and 4 bases at J, with 12 bases in the middle. The germline V gene encodes CDR1 SGHTA and CDR2 FQGNSA. The CDR3 region has the DNA TGTGCCAGCAGCTTAGCATTCGGTTATCGCACTGAAGCTTTCTTT. It specifies CASSLAFGYRTEAFF.

There are a few counts of this clonotype. The chain is built from TRBV5-1 and TRBJ1-2, with unresolved D. The CDR3 sequence is 14 residues long. Between the trimmed V and J ends, which lost 0 bases and 4 bases, there was a span of 10 bases. Germline lookup yields CDR1 SGHRS and CDR2 YFSETQ. The CDR3 region is CASSLALSLYGYTF. The CDR3 DNA is TGCGCCAGCAGCTTGGCCTTATCACTCTATGGCTACACCTTC. Full variable domain (outside the CDR3, taken from reference TRBV5-1 and TRBJ1-2): KAGVTQTPRYLIKTRGQQVTLSCSPISGHRSVSWYQQTPGQGLQFLFEYFSETQRNKGNFPGRFSGRQFSNSRSEMNVSTLELGDSALYLCASSLALSLYGYTFGSGTRLTVV.

This clonotype was seen ten or more times. J is TRBJ2-4 and V is TRBV3-1; maybe TRBD2 (5 bases). The V and J ends lost 1 base and 6 bases respectively, with 16 bases between them. CDR3 length: 16 residues. The germline gives CDR1 LGHDT, CDR2 YNNKEL (reference sequence). This CDR3 reads CASSQGRRWVRNIQYF. The CDR3, as DNA: TGTGCCAGCAGCCAAGGCAGGAGGTGGGTGAGAAACATTCAGTACTTC.

This clonotype was detected only a few times. This chain links TRBV12-3 or TRBV12-4 with TRBJ1-6; TRBD1 agrees at 9 bases. The CDR3 has 14 residues. V lost 5 bases to trimming and J lost 7 bases; unmatched junction nucleotides: 3. The CDR3 DNA reads TGTGCCAGCAGTCTTGACAGGGGGAATTCACCCCTCCACTTT. Protein: CASSLDRGNSPLHF.

In its sample, this clonotype was seen a few times. This rearrangement joins TRBV10-3 to TRBJ2-1; tentative D call: TRBD2 (6 bases). V lost 0 bases, J lost 7 bases, and 7 bases lay in between. Germline V CDR1 and CDR2: ENHRY, SYGVKD. This CDR3 has 13 amino acids. CDR3 DNA sequence: TGTGCCATCAGTGAGTCGACTAGGAATGAGCAGTTCTTC. Amino acids: CAISESTRNEQFF.

This clonotype was counted only a few times. V gene TRBV20-1 combines with J gene TRBJ1-2; no reliable D call. The germline CDR1 and CDR2 sequences are DFQATT and SNEGSKA (reference sequence). The germline V and J ends were trimmed by 6 bases and 3 bases, with 8 bases remaining between them. This CDR3 region has 11 residues. CDR3 DNA sequence: TGCAGTGCCATAAGGGACTATGGCTACACCTTC. Translated, it gives CSAIRDYGYTF.

J is TRBJ1-2 and V is TRBV5-4, with D possibly being TRBD1 (6 bases). Germline CDR1 is SGHNT and CDR2 is YYREEE (reference sequence). Trimming pared 4 bases from V and 4 bases from J, leaving 11 bases between. The CDR3 contains 13 residues. CDR3 sequence: CASSGDNSYGYTF. Written as DNA, the CDR3 is TGTGCCAGCAGCGGGGACAACAGCTATGGCTACACCTTC.

This clonotype has ten or more counts. This sequence joins TRBV5-1 and TRBJ2-1, with D unclear. The CDR3 has 16 amino acids. CDR1 SGHRS and CDR2 YFSETQ come from the germline V gene. V was pared by 0 bases and J by 0 bases, with 10 bases between. The CDR3 DNA is TGCGCCAGCAGCTTGGTCGCTGTTGACTCCTACAATGAGCAGTTCTTC. Translating it yields CASSLVAVDSYNEQFF. Full variable domain (remainder filled in from reference TRBV5-1 and TRBJ2-1): KAGVTQTPRYLIKTRGQQVTLSCSPISGHRSVSWYQQTPGQGLQFLFEYFSETQRNKGNFPGRFSGRQFSNSRSEMNVSTLELGDSALYLCASSLVAVDSYNEQFFGPGTRLTVL.

This clonotype was counted many times. The chain is built from TRBV5-8 and TRBJ1-2; D call uncertain. Germline CDR1 SGHTS, CDR2 YDEGEE. Trimming stripped 0 bases from V and 6 bases from J, with 12 bases between. This CDR3 spans 14 amino acids. CDR3 DNA sequence: TGTGCCAGCAGCTTGGAGGCGGGCCTCCATGGCTACACCTTC. Translation gives CASSLEAGLHGYTF.

This chain connects TRBV7-2 to TRBJ2-4; D possibly uses TRBD1 or TRBD2 (5 bases each). The CDR3 sequence is 14 residues long. CDR1 SGHTA and CDR2 FQGNSA come from the germline V gene. V was shortened by 0 bases and J by 6 bases, with 9 bases between the two germline ends. The CDR3 DNA reads as TGTGCCAGCAGCTTAGCGTTTGGGGGAAACATTCAGTACTTC. This codes for CASSLAFGGNIQYF.

This clonotype was counted only a few times. The chain links TRBV4-2 to TRBJ2-3; D possibly matches TRBD1 or TRBD2 (5 bases each). Germline V gene data show CDR1 as LGHNA and CDR2 as YNFKEQ. This CDR3 spans 16 amino acids. The germline V and J ends were trimmed by 1 base and 5 bases, with 16 bases remaining between them. CDR3 coding DNA: TGTGCCAGCAGCCAAGGGATTTCCGGGGCCAGAGATACGCAGTATTTT. Amino acid sequence: CASSQGISGARDTQYF.

The chain uses TRBV27 and TRBJ2-3; D is possibly TRBD2 (7 bases). CDR3 length: 14 amino acids. Trimming removed 5 bases at V and 4 bases at J, with 13 bases between. Per germline, CDR1 MNHEY and CDR2 SMNVEV (reference sequence). The CDR3 here is CASSGGGGADTQYF. The CDR3 DNA is TGTGCCAGCAGTGGGGGAGGGGGGGCAGATACGCAGTATTTT.

The chain couples TRBV28 to TRBJ2-3; 7 bases line up with TRBD1. J was trimmed by 7 bases and V by 6 bases; bases with no gene match: 7. CDR3 size: 13 residues. Germline V gene sequence: CDR1 MDHEN, CDR2 SYDVKM. CDR3 DNA: TGTGCCAGCAGCTTAAAACAGGGGTATACGCAGTATTTT. This gives the protein CASSLKQGYTQYF.

This clonotype was detected many times. CDR3 residues: CSVEATGHLPQETQYF. The CDR3 coding sequence is TGCAGCGTTGAAGCCACGGGACACCTTCCCCAAGAGACCCAGTACTTC. This chain connects TRBV29-1 to TRBJ2-5; the D gene is possibly TRBD1 (6 bases). CDR3 length: 16 residues. Germline CDR1 and CDR2: SQVTM and ANQGSEA. With 1 base removed from V and 1 base from J, the gap between germline ends came to 16 bases.

On this clonotype itself: No conserved phenylalanine or tryptophan ends this CDR3, so it is likely a read error. The chain joins TRBV7-8 to TRBJ2-1; 9 positions agree with TRBD1. V dropped 4 bases and J dropped 3; count of bases not matched to a gene: 10. The germline V gene has CDR1 SGHVS and CDR2 FQNEAQ. The CDR3 runs to 17 residues. The CDR3 DNA follows: TGTGCCAGCAGCTCGCACAACAGGGGGCTGGGCTACAATGAGCAGTTCTCC. Its protein is CASSSHNRGLGYNEQFS.